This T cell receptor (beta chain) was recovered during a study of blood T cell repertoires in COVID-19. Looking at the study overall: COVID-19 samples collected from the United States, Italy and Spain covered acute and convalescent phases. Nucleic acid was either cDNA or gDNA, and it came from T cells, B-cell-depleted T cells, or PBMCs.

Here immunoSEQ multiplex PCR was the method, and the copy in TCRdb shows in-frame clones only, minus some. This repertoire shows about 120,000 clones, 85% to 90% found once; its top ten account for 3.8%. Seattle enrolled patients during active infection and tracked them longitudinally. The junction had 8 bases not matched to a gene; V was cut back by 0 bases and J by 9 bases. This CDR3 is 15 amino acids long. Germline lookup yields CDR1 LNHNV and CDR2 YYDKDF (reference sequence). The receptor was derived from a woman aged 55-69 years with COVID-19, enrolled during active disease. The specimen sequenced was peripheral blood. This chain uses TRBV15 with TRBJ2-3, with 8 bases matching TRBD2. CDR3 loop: CATSRDLGGERTQYF. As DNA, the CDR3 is TGTGCCACCAGCAGAGATCTCGGGGGGGAGCGAACGCAGTATTTT.